Listed below are T cell receptor beta chains from one sample, sequenced in a study of tumor-infiltrating lymphocytes in primary liver carcinoma. TCRdb fed the multiplex PCR reads into MiXCR, producing one record per CDR3 protein. The profile shows approximately 37,000 distinct CDR3 sequences, roughly 75% of them singletons. Specimen: tumor-adjacent normal liver tissue. These receptor sequences come from a man aged 40-49 years with primary liver carcinoma and hepatitis B virus infection. The CDR3 runs from the conserved cysteine through the conserved F or W. D genes are given only for firm matches. Not all rows give a size; the values are once, few, many and, for expanded clones, a class.

d_call	v_call	clone_size	cdr3_length	j_call	cdr3_aa	cdr3_nt
NA	TRBV7-8	NA	13	TRBJ2-4	CASITQIKNIQYF	TGTGCCAGCATCACACAAATAAAAAACATTCAGTACTTC
TRBD2	TRBV6-5	NA	14	TRBJ2-7	CASSYEREGNEQYF	TGTGCTAGCAGTTACGAGCGGGAGGGGAACGAGCAGTACTTC
NA	TRBV28	NA	16	TRBJ2-7	CASSSGLPLGSYEQYF	TGCGCCAGCAGTTCCGGACTACCGTTAGGCTCCTACGAGCAGTACTTC
TRBD2	TRBV29-1	NA	15	TRBJ2-1	CSVEVGGRVSGGQFF	TGCAGCGTTGAGGTGGGCGGGAGGGTCAGCGGTGGGCAGTTCTTC
NA	TRBV5-5	NA	16	TRBJ1-2	CVSSTWDTSINYGYTF	TGTGTCAGCAGCACCTGGGACACCTCGATTAACTATGGCTACACCTTC
NA	TRBV29-1	NA	14	TRBJ2-7	CSVVTGGVTYEQYF	TGCAGTGTTGTGACCGGCGGGGTCACCTACGAGCAGTACTTC
NA	TRBV7-9	NA	14	TRBJ2-1	CASSSSVTGNEQFF	TGTGCCAGCAGTTCTAGCGTCACGGGTAATGAGCAGTTCTTC
NA	TRBV11-1	NA	17	TRBJ2-4	CASSFPGTSVIKNIQYF	TGTGCCAGCAGCTTTCCCGGGACAAGCGTGATCAAAAACATTCAGTACTTC
NA	TRBV12-3/TRBV12-4	NA	13	TRBJ2-1	CAIIRTRGNEQFF	TGTGCCATCATCAGGACAAGGGGAAACGAGCAGTTCTTC
NA	TRBV28	NA	13	TRBJ2-3	CARGLPNTDTQYF	TGTGCCAGGGGTTTACCGAACACAGATACGCAGTATTTT
NA	TRBV15	once	16	TRBJ1-4	CATSNRRGVGNEKLLF	TGTGCCACCTCCAATCGGCGTGGGGTTGGTAATGAAAAACTGCTTTTT
NA	TRBV6-1	medium-sized	15	TRBJ2-7	CASSVGTVGSYEQYF	TGTGCCAGCAGTGTTGGGACGGTGGGCTCCTACGAGCAGTACTTC
TRBD1	TRBV27	few	14	TRBJ2-7	CASTRGRGSYKQYF	TGTGCCAGCACCAGGGGGCGGGGTTCCTACAAGCAGTACTTC
NA	TRBV6-1	NA	12	TRBJ2-7	CTAGGRPYEQYF	TGTACCGCTGGGGGACGTCCATACGAGCAGTACTTC
TRBD1	TRBV6-5	medium-sized	13	TRBJ2-1	CASSQRQGGEQFF	TGTGCCAGCAGTCAACGACAGGGGGGTGAGCAGTTCTTC
NA	TRBV29-1	NA	15	TRBJ2-7	CSVASGRGMPYEQYF	TGCAGCGTTGCGAGTGGAAGAGGGATGCCCTACGAGCAGTACTTC
TRBD2	TRBV5-1	many	17	TRBJ2-1	CASSLDPSGLTYNEQFF	TGCGCCAGCAGCTTGGATCCTAGCGGGCTAACGTACAATGAGCAGTTCTTC
NA	TRBV5-5	few	15	TRBJ2-7	CASSLGARSSYEHYF	TGTGCCAGCAGCTTGGGGGCGAGGAGCTCCTACGAGCATTATTTC
TRBD2	TRBV11-1	NA	20	TRBJ2-1	CTSSIGKTSGTSWFGNEQFF	TGTACCAGCAGCATAGGAAAGACTAGCGGGACCTCATGGTTCGGCAATGAGCAGTTCTTC
NA	TRBV5-5	NA	13	TRBJ2-7	CASSLWSSYWQYF	TGTGCCAGCAGCTTGTGGAGCTCCTACTGGCAGTACTTC
NA	TRBV7-9	once	15	TRBJ2-5	CASGPLRTAQETRYF	TGTGCCAGCGGCCCCCTCCGGACAGCCCAAGAGACCCGGTACTTC
TRBD1	TRBV29-1	NA	13	TRBJ2-3	CSVEGTGGDTQYF	TGTAGCGTTGAAGGGACAGGGGGAGATACGCAGTATTTT
NA	TRBV29-1	medium-sized	13	TRBJ1-1	CSAKGLLSTEAFF	TGCAGCGCAAAAGGGTTGTTGAGCACTGAAGCTTTCTTT
TRBD2	TRBV10-1	NA	13	TRBJ2-1	CASSGGGGTRQFF	TGCGCCAGCAGCGGTGGGGGGGGTACCCGGCAGTTCTTC
NA	TRBV7-9	few	12	TRBJ1-4	CGSSPQDEKLFF	TGTGGCAGCAGCCCTCAGGATGAAAAACTGTTTTTT
NA	TRBV10-3	NA	14	TRBJ2-5	CAISHWEVGETQYF	TGTGCCATCAGTCACTGGGAGGTTGGAGAGACCCAATACTTC
NA	TRBV6-4	NA	13	TRBJ1-1	CASSQTFDIEAFF	TGTGCCAGCTCACAAACGTTCGACATTGAAGCTTTCTTT
TRBD2	TRBV29-1	once	18	TRBJ2-7	CSVGARLVRAGVIREQYF	TGCAGTGTTGGGGCCCGTCTAGTTAGAGCGGGAGTAATCCGCGAGCAGTACTTT
NA	TRBV11-3	few	12	TRBJ2-7	CASSSQWGEQYF	TGTGCCAGCAGCTCCCAATGGGGGGAGCAGTACTTC
NA	TRBV29-1	NA	13	TRBJ2-1	CSVILITHNEQFF	TGCAGCGTTATACTCATCACCCACAATGAGCAGTTCTTC
NA	TRBV5-5	medium-sized	14	TRBJ2-2	CASSLGGGGGELFF	TGTGCCAGCAGCTTGGGCGGAGGGGGCGGGGAGCTGTTTTTT
TRBD2	TRBV4-1	NA	16	TRBJ2-5	CASSPIAGGPQESQYF	TGCGCCAGCAGCCCTATAGCGGGAGGGCCACAAGAGAGCCAGTACTTC
TRBD2	TRBV5-4	NA	16	TRBJ2-3	CASCLLAGGPSDTQYF	TGTGCCAGCTGCTTGCTCGCGGGAGGGCCCTCAGATACCCAGTATTTT
TRBD1	TRBV6-2/TRBV6-3	NA	15	TRBJ2-2	CASTPGTGDTGELVF	TGTGCCAGCACCCCCGGGACAGGAGACACCGGGGAGCTGGTTTTT
NA	TRBV28	NA	16	TRBJ1-5	CASRPLYSGDNRPQHF	TGTGCCAGCAGACCTCTATACTCAGGGGACAATCGGCCCCAGCATTTT
NA	TRBV6-1	NA	13	TRBJ1-1	CASIQRRNTEAFF	TGTGCCAGCATCCAGCGTCGGAACACTGAAGCTTTCTTT
NA	TRBV29-1	NA	16	TRBJ2-7	CSAMPSGTGTAYEQHF	TGCAGCGCCATGCCATCTGGGACCGGCACTGCCTACGAGCAGCACTTC
NA	TRBV6-5	few	14	TRBJ1-6	CASSREDANSPLHF	TGTGCCAGCAGTCGTGAGGACGCAAATTCACCCCTCCATTTT
NA	TRBV28	NA	15	TRBJ2-3	CASSLLPQSTGTQYF	TGTGCCAGCAGTCTCCTCCCGCAAAGCACAGGTACGCAGTATTTT
NA	TRBV11-2	NA	15	TRBJ2-1	CTTILVSGQGSEQFF	TGTACCACCATCTTAGTGTCGGGGCAAGGTAGTGAACAGTTCTTC
TRBD1	TRBV5-1	NA	14	TRBJ1-2	CVSIPWTGGDGYTF	TGCGTCAGTATCCCTTGGACAGGGGGCGATGGCTACACCTTC
NA	TRBV11-2	NA	13	TRBJ1-1	CASSSPGDTEVFF	TGTGCCAGCAGCTCTCCGGGTGACACTGAAGTCTTCTTT
NA	TRBV5-6	NA	12	TRBJ1-2	CASSSGKYDYTF	TGTGCCAGCAGCTCCGGGAAATATGACTACACCTTC
NA	TRBV30	many	15	TRBJ1-1	CAWSVLRTANTEAFF	TGTGCCTGGAGTGTACTTAGGACTGCGAACACTGAAGCTTTCTTT
NA	TRBV5-8	many	16	TRBJ1-3	CASSSPRSGGGNTIYF	TGTGCCAGCAGCTCCCCTCGGTCGGGGGGTGGAAACACCATATATTTT
NA	TRBV6-1	NA	16	TRBJ2-1	CVSIPYLSGGYNGQFF	TGTGTCAGCATCCCTTATCTTAGCGGAGGCTACAATGGGCAGTTCTTC
TRBD2	TRBV5-6	NA	15	TRBJ2-7	CASRFGLAGSYEQHF	TGTGCCAGCAGATTCGGACTAGCGGGGTCATACGAGCAGCACTTC
TRBD1	TRBV28	NA	17	TRBJ1-5	CACSVRPTGGWGQPRHF	TGTGCCTGCAGCGTGAGACCCACAGGGGGCTGGGGTCAGCCCCGGCATTTT
NA	TRBV29-1	NA	16	TRBJ2-7	CGAMTSGADTPYKQYF	TGCGGCGCCATGACATCTGGGGCCGACACTCCCTACAAGCAGTACTTC
NA	TRBV6-6	NA	15	TRBJ2-6	CVSCRQERGANVLTF	TGTGTCAGCTGTCGACAGGAGCGCGGGGCCAACGTCCTGACTTTC
TRBD2	TRBV6-5	NA	15	TRBJ2-3	CANNPGLAGANTQYF	TGTGCCAACAACCCAGGACTAGCGGGAGCAAATACGCAGTATTTC
NA	TRBV29-1	NA	13	TRBJ2-3	CSARTGGGDTRYF	TGCAGCGCCCGGACGGGGGGCGGGGATACGCGGTATTTT
TRBD1	TRBV6-2/TRBV6-3	NA	13	TRBJ1-1	CGSNLQGYTEAFF	TGTGGCAGCAACCTACAGGGGTACACTGAAGCTTTCTTT
TRBD1	TRBV12-3/TRBV12-4	NA	15	TRBJ2-7	CASNPRTGGLDEQYF	TGTGCCAGTAATCCTAGGACAGGGGGCCTGGACGAGCAGTACTTC
TRBD1	TRBV6-5	few	15	TRBJ2-2	CVSSYETGDTGELFF	TGTGTCAGCAGTTACGAGACAGGGGATACCGGGGAGCTGTTTTTT